This T cell receptor (beta chain) appears in the sequencing data of a study of CD8 T cells in ankylosing spondylitis. Points from the study as a whole: What seemed typical of ankylosing spondylitis blood was a TCR beta motif built from about eight highly homologous variants. Earlier work had already found some motif variants in reactive arthritis synovial fluid and blood.

From germline, CDR1 is SGHDT and CDR2 YYEEEE. V was cut by 4 bases and J by 2 bases, with 13 bases left in between. CDR3 length: 14 amino acids. This clonotype was recorded at least ten times. Its antigen is unknown. TCR beta libraries were made by quantitative 5'-RACE with molecular barcodes. Via MiXCR, TCRdb re-called the 5' RACE reads, giving one row per CDR3 protein. This table holds about 230,000 distinct CDR3 sequences, under 8.5% found once. The rearrangement links TRBV5-6 to TRBJ2-7, with D perhaps matching TRBD1 (5 bases). This clonotype was obtained from a female donor with ankylosing spondylitis or in good health (not recorded which). Sequencing was performed on blood, either unsorted or a sorted T cell fraction (not recorded which). The CDR3 region has the DNA TGTGCCAGCAGCACGCCGGACACAACCTACGAGCAGTACTTC. Amino acids: CASSTPDTTYEQYF. The full variable domain, rest sourced from reference TRBV5-6 and TRBJ2-7, is DAGVTQSPTHLIKTRGQQVTLRCSPKSGHDTVSWYQQALGQGPQFIFQYYEEEERQRGNFPDRFSGHQFPNYSSELNVNALLLGDSALYLCASSTPDTTYEQYFGPGTRLTVT.